These 4 T cell receptor beta chains were sequenced from one sample in a study of blood T cell repertoires in COVID-19. Generated by immunoSEQ multiplex PCR, the TCRdb table keeps only in-frame clones and is missing some. The top ten hold about 3.5% of the sample, which has about 220,000 clones, around 89% seen once. Sequencing was performed on PBMCs or T cells enriched from blood (not recorded which). The receptors originated from a woman younger than 35 in a cohort exposed to, infected with or recovered from COVID-19 (not recorded which).

This rearrangement joins TRBV6-5 to TRBJ1-1; TRBD1 matches at 7 bases. CDR1 and CDR2 from the germline V gene are MNHEY and SVGAGI. The CDR3 has 15 amino acids. V was clipped by 9 bases and J by 0 bases; unmatched bases: 10. CDR3 sequence reads: CASGTDHTLNTEAFF. DNA for the CDR3: TGTGCCAGTGGGACAGACCACACTTTGAACACTGAAGCTTTCTTT.

The chain recombines TRBV7-8 with TRBJ2-2; a possible D gene is TRBD1 (6 bases). The CDR3 consists of 15 residues. In germline, CDR1 is SGHVS, CDR2 FQNEAQ. Trimming cost V 3 bases and J 5 bases, with 13 bases left between them. In nucleotides, the CDR3 is TGTGCCAGCAGCTTGGACTTAAGGGGGACCGGGGAGCTGTTTTTT. Translated: CASSLDLRGTGELFF.

This sequence joins TRBV5-1 and TRBJ2-5; unclear D gene. Germline V gene sequence: CDR1 SGHRS, CDR2 YFSETQ. This CDR3 has 14 amino acids. With 6 bases removed from V and 2 bases from J, the gap between germline ends came to 14 bases. This CDR3 is CASKMIEPQETQYF. The CDR3 region has the DNA TGCGCCAGCAAGATGATAGAGCCACAAGAGACCCAGTACTTC.

The V and J genes are TRBV5-1 and TRBJ2-1; 10 bases align to TRBD2. The trim removed 0 bases at V and 8 bases at J, leaving 8 bases unmatched. Germline V gene lookup returns CDR1 SGHRS and CDR2 YFSETQ. The CDR3 is made up of 16 amino acids. CDR3 nucleotide sequence: TGCGCCAGCAGCTTGGGGCTAGCGGGAGTTTATGATGAGCAGTTCTTC. Translating it yields CASSLGLAGVYDEQFF.